The entry that follows covers one T cell receptor beta chain sequence. The antigen is not known. A second PCR of 7 to 11 cycles used a sample-barcoded 5' primer and a J-beta primer mix. TCRdb re-derived calls from the 5' RACE reads in MiXCR, one entry per CDR3 protein. The repertoire includes some 700,000 distinct CDR3 sequences, 22% of them detected once, and about 20% sits in the top ten. Germline-derived CDR1 and CDR2 are SGHRS and YFSETQ. V was shortened by 0 bases and J by 5 bases, with 11 bases between the two germline ends. This CDR3 has 15 amino acids. These data are taken from a study of blood T cells in healthy people across ages. Study background: Capture by template switching was about one barcoded beta molecule per two T cells.

General study points: It was found that TCR beta diversity correlated strongly with the percentage of naive T cells. Both higher diversity and more naive CD4+ cells marked long-lived donors when set against aged donors.

The chain is built from TRBV5-1 and TRBJ1-4; D remains ambiguous. The clonotype was recovered from a man in his 70s in good health. Material for sequencing was blood. The CDR3 is CASSLDGSSNEKLFF. CDR3 nucleotides: TGCGCCAGCAGCTTGGACGGATCCAGCAATGAAAAACTGTTTTTT.